The 29 T cell receptor beta chains given below trace back to one sample, sequenced in a study of Ad26.COV2.S vaccination and SARS-CoV-2 variants. TCRdb's copy holds only in-frame clones and misses some; the assay was immunoSEQ multiplex PCR. Of 350,000 to 450,000 clones listed, 92% are singletons. The source was peripheral blood, collected after recovery from COVID-19. The receptor set was obtained from a human donor who had recovered from COVID-19.

This rearrangement joins TRBV12-5 to TRBJ2-1, with a possible D match to TRBD1 (5 bases). This CDR3 contains 14 residues. Trimming took 1 base from V and 1 from J, leaving 5 bases between them. Per germline, CDR1 LGHNT and CDR2 FRNRAP. Here the CDR3 DNA reads TGTGCTAGTGGTTTGGAGGGGTCCTACAATGAGCAGTTCTTC. It is translated as CASGLEGSYNEQFF.

The rearrangement links TRBV2 to TRBJ2-1; TRBD2 aligns across 10 bases. The CDR3 consists of 14 residues. Germline CDR1 and CDR2: SNHLY and FYNNEI. The ends lost 6 bases at V and 4 bases at J; junction bases unmatched: 3. CDR3 DNA sequence: TGTGCCAGCAGCCTAGCGGGGGAGTACAATGAGCAGTTCTTC. It is translated as CASSLAGEYNEQFF.

The chain links TRBV4-3 to TRBJ1-2; D gene ambiguous. This CDR3 contains 15 residues. CDR1 LGHNA and CDR2 YSLEER come from the germline V gene. Trimming removed 0 bases from V and 0 bases from J, with 8 bases in between. The CDR3 DNA reads as TGCGCCAGCAGCCAAGATAACAGACCTAACTATGGCTACACCTTC. As protein: CASSQDNRPNYGYTF.

The chain is built from TRBV11-2 and TRBJ1-1, with 8 bases matching TRBD1. CDR1 SGHAT and CDR2 FQNNGV come from the germline V gene. With V trimmed by 5 bases and J by 5 bases, 13 bases remained unmatched. The CDR3 length is 16 residues. The CDR3 coding sequence is TGTGCCAGCAGCCCGAAACCGACAGGGGTCGAGACTGAAGCTTTCTTT. It translates to CASSPKPTGVETEAFF.

This chain joins TRBV6-5 and TRBJ2-7; 8 positions match TRBD1. With V trimmed by 2 bases and J by 5 bases, 11 bases remained unmatched. The CDR3 has 16 amino acids. Germline V gene lookup returns CDR1 MNHEY and CDR2 SVGAGI. The DNA for the CDR3 is TGTGCCAGCAGTTACGCCCTCGCAGGGGGCTTCCACGAGCAGTACTTC. Translating gives CASSYALAGGFHEQYF.

The chain is built from TRBV5-4 and TRBJ2-5; possibly TRBD2 for D (6 bases). V was pared by 1 base and J by 5 bases, with 12 bases between. Germline V gene lookup returns CDR1 SGHNT and CDR2 YYREEE (reference sequence). The CDR3 spans 14 residues. The CDR3 nucleotides are TGTGCCAGCAGCTTGTGGTCCCGGGAGGAGACCCAGTACTTC. This gives the protein CASSLWSREETQYF.

The chain employs TRBV14 and TRBJ2-1, with 8 bases that match TRBD2. The CDR3 has 12 amino acids. Germline V gene lookup returns CDR1 SGHDN and CDR2 FVKESK. The trim removed 4 bases at V and 15 bases at J, leaving 8 bases unmatched. The CDR3, as DNA: TGTGCCAGCAGCCTCAGCGGGGGCCCCGGGTTCTTC. Protein: CASSLSGGPGFF. Combining the CDR3 with reference TRBV14 and TRBJ2-1 gives the whole variable domain EAGVTQFPSHSVIEKGQTVTLRCDPISGHDNLYWYRRVMGKEIKFLLHFVKESKQDESGMPNNRFLAERTGGTYSTLKVQPAELEDSGVYFCASSLSGGPGFFGPGTRLTVL.

The rearrangement uses TRBV6-4 and TRBJ1-2; 8 bases match TRBD1. The CDR3 contains 16 residues. Trimming took 0 bases from V and 7 from J; bases not matched to a gene: 10. The germline gives CDR1 MRHNA, CDR2 SNTAGT. The CDR3 is CASSDSFSRTGFGYTF. Written as DNA, the CDR3 is TGTGCCAGCAGTGACTCGTTCTCCCGGACAGGGTTTGGCTACACCTTC.

This clone turned up a few times. The chain combines TRBV6-5 with TRBJ2-7; TRBD1 might be the D (5 bases). V dropped 6 bases and J dropped 3 bases, with 18 bases sitting between them. This CDR3 comprises 15 residues. CDR1 is MNHEY, CDR2 SVGAGI, per germline. Here the CDR3 reads CASRSRARGHYEQYF. In nucleotides, the CDR3 is TGTGCCAGCAGAAGCAGGGCTAGGGGTCACTACGAGCAGTACTTC.

The chain joins TRBV5-6 to TRBJ2-5, with D uncertain. CDR3 length: 14 residues. Trimming stripped 0 bases from V and 7 bases from J, with 13 bases between. Germline lookup yields CDR1 SGHDT and CDR2 YYEEEE. Here the CDR3 DNA reads TGTGCCAGCAGCTTGGTGGCAGACCGGGCGACCCAGTACTTC. Amino acids: CASSLVADRATQYF. Full variable domain (outside the CDR3, taken from reference TRBV5-6 and TRBJ2-5): DAGVTQSPTHLIKTRGQQVTLRCSPKSGHDTVSWYQQALGQGPQFIFQYYEEEERQRGNFPDRFSGHQFPNYSSELNVNALLLGDSALYLCASSLVADRATQYFGPGTRLLVL.

V usage is TRBV25-1 and J usage is TRBJ2-1; TRBD1 might be the D (5 bases). Trimming took 3 bases from V and 8 from J, leaving 14 bases between them. The CDR3 covers 14 residues. The germline V gene encodes CDR1 MGHDK and CDR2 SYGVNS. CDR3 loop: CASSDQKTADEQFF. CDR3 nucleotides: TGTGCCAGCAGTGATCAGAAGACAGCCGATGAGCAGTTCTTC.

The chain joins TRBV6-1 to TRBJ1-1; tentatively, D is TRBD1 (5 bases). Germline V lookup: CDR1 MNHNS, CDR2 SASEGT. The CDR3 runs 16 residues. Trimming took off 2 bases at V and 0 bases at J, with 13 bases between the two ends. The CDR3 here is CASSEWDGGLNTEAFF. In DNA form, the CDR3 reads TGTGCCAGCAGTGAATGGGACGGCGGACTGAACACTGAAGCTTTCTTT.

This sequence joins TRBV19 and TRBJ1-4; possibly TRBD1 for D (6 bases). V dropped 4 bases and J dropped 5 bases, with 11 bases sitting between them. The CDR3 extends over 14 amino acids. Per the germline V gene, CDR1 is LNHDA and CDR2 is SQIVND (reference sequence). The CDR3, as DNA: TGTGCCAGTAGTAACGGGGGCCGGAATGAAAAACTGTTTTTT. Amino acids: CASSNGGRNEKLFF. Full variable domain (remainder filled in from reference TRBV19 and TRBJ1-4): DGGITQSPKYLFRKEGQNVTLSCEQNLNHDAMYWYRQDPGQGLRLIYYSQIVNDFQKGDIAEGYSVSREKKESFPLTVTSAQKNPTAFYLCASSNGGRNEKLFFGSGTQLSVL.

The rearrangement uses TRBV29-1 and TRBJ1-1; no definite D call. The CDR3 has 14 amino acids. Germline V lookup: CDR1 SQVTM, CDR2 ANQGSEA. V was clipped by 1 base and J by 4 bases, with 13 bases between them. The DNA for the CDR3 is TGCAGCGTTGAAGTCCCACTCCCCGTCACTGAAGCTTTCTTT. Encoded protein: CSVEVPLPVTEAFF.

The rearrangement links TRBV6-2 or TRBV6-3 to TRBJ2-1, with a weak D call TRBD2 (6 bases). Germline loops: CDR1 MNHEY, CDR2 SVGEGT. V was trimmed by 2 bases and J by 12 bases, leaving 17 bases between them. The CDR3 has 14 amino acids. CDR3: CASSYPGLAVVQFF. The CDR3 bases are TGTGCCAGCAGTTACCCGGGACTTGCTGTTGTGCAGTTCTTC.

The V gene is TRBV9, the J gene TRBJ2-6, with 10 bases lining up with TRBD2. This CDR3 is 18 amino acids long. Per germline, CDR1 SGDLS and CDR2 YYNGEE. The junction had 5 bases not matched to a gene; V was cut back by 0 bases and J by 2 bases. CDR3 sequence reads: CASSVARLAGTGANVLTF. CDR3 sequence (DNA): TGTGCCAGCAGCGTAGCTAGACTAGCGGGCACTGGGGCCAACGTCCTGACTTTC. Using reference TRBV9 and TRBJ2-6 for the parts outside the CDR3, the full variable domain is DSGVTQTPKHLITATGQRVTLRCSPRSGDLSVYWYQQSLDQGLQFLIQYYNGEERAKGNILERFSAQQFPDLHSELNLSSLELGDSALYFCASSVARLAGTGANVLTFGAGSRLTVL.

The rearrangement joins TRBV21-1 to TRBJ2-7; the D call of TRBD1 is as the table states it, not checked on the DNA. TRBV21-1 corresponds to a pseudogene. The CDR3 runs 15 residues. In DNA, the CDR3 is TGTGCCAGCAGTCACCGGGACAGCCGTCTCTACGAGCAGTACTTC. This translates into CASSHRDSRLYEQYF.

The chain joins TRBV10-3 to TRBJ1-6; possible D gene TRBD1, 6 bases. The CDR3 is 19 residues long. Germline V CDR1 and CDR2: ENHRY, SYGVKD. Trimming cost V 0 bases and J 0 bases, with 15 bases left between them. CDR3 sequence (DNA): TGTGCCATCAGTGAGTCAGGGGGACTTCGGAGCTCCTATAATTCACCCCTCCACTTT. Its protein product is CAISESGGLRSSYNSPLHF.

The V call is TRBV9, the J call TRBJ1-2; D uncertain. The CDR3 consists of 15 residues. V was pared by 0 bases and J by 4 bases, with 13 bases between. Germline V lookup: CDR1 SGDLS, CDR2 YYNGEE. CDR3 in DNA: TGTGCCAGCAGCGTAGAGTCGGCCTGGGTCTATGGCTACACCTTC. Encoded protein: CASSVESAWVYGYTF.

Comments on this clone: Different DNA sequences within this sample yield the same CDR3. The V gene is TRBV3-1 (or the pseudogene TRBV3-2), the J gene TRBJ2-5; D possibly matches TRBD1 or TRBD2 (5 bases each). This CDR3 is 15 amino acids long. The germline V and J ends were trimmed by 0 bases and 4 bases, with 12 bases remaining between them. The germline gives CDR1 LGHDT, CDR2 YNNKEL (reference sequence). The CDR3 protein is CASSQDRGGGETQYF. The CDR3 nucleotides read TGTGCCAGCAGCCAAGATAGGGGCGGAGGAGAGACCCAGTACTTC.

This chain links TRBV7-9 with TRBJ2-7, with 9 bases identical to TRBD2. V gave up 1 base and J gave up 3 bases; unmatched junction bases: 7. The CDR3 contains 16 residues. Germline CDR1 is SEHNR and CDR2 is FQNEAQ (reference sequence). The CDR3 region is CASSLGSGGFGYEQYF. The CDR3, as DNA: TGTGCCAGCAGCTTAGGCAGCGGGGGGTTTGGCTACGAGCAGTACTTC.

This chain uses TRBV7-9 with TRBJ1-2; possible D gene TRBD1, 6 bases. CDR1 and CDR2 (germline): SEHNR, FQNEAQ (reference sequence). There are 15 residues in the CDR3. V was pared by 5 bases and J by 4 bases, with 17 bases between. The CDR3 protein is CASSQDGQSAYGYTF. DNA for the CDR3: TGTGCCAGCAGCCAAGATGGACAGAGCGCCTATGGCTACACCTTC.

The gene calls are TRBV4-1 and TRBJ2-7; D is uncertain. The CDR3 length is 13 residues. Germline-derived CDR1 and CDR2 are MGHRA and YSYEKL. Trimming shortened V by 4 bases and J by 2 bases, and 9 bases separated the two germline ends. The CDR3 DNA follows: TGCGCCAGCAGCCTCGGACGGGCCTACGAGCAGTACTTC. Encoded protein: CASSLGRAYEQYF.

The rearrangement links TRBV18 to TRBJ2-6; a weak D match, TRBD2 (7 bases). Germline V CDR1 and CDR2: KGHSH, LQKENI. The CDR3 has 18 amino acids. V was clipped by 4 bases and J by 0 bases, with 16 bases between them. The DNA of the CDR3 is TGTGCCAGCTCACACCCGGGGGGCGGCTCCTCTGGGGCCAACGTCCTGACTTTC. This encodes CASSHPGGGSSGANVLTF.

This clone has just one count. This chain uses TRBV3-1 (or the pseudogene TRBV3-2) with TRBJ2-1, with D hard to call. There are 13 residues in the CDR3. Germline-derived CDR1 and CDR2 are LGHDT and YNNKEL (reference sequence). V was trimmed by 1 base and J by 5 bases, leaving 6 bases between them. The CDR3 here is CASSQVGNNEQFF. CDR3 nucleotides: TGTGCCAGCAGCCAAGTGGGCAACAATGAGCAGTTCTTC.

V is TRBV4-3 and J is TRBJ2-5; the D is unclear. The CDR3 runs 16 residues. Deletions cut 1 base from V and 2 bases from J, with 14 bases between. Germline CDR1 and CDR2: LGHNA and YSLEER. The CDR3 here is CASSQGWAARQETQYF. DNA for the CDR3: TGCGCCAGCAGCCAAGGCTGGGCCGCCCGGCAAGAGACCCAGTACTTC.

The chain employs TRBV11-2 and TRBJ1-3; no definite D call. V was clipped by 3 bases and J by 4 bases, with 10 bases between them. The CDR3 has 14 amino acids. Germline V lookup: CDR1 SGHAT, CDR2 FQNNGV. CDR3 sequence: CASSFGRHGNTIYF. CDR3 in DNA: TGTGCCAGCAGCTTCGGGAGGCACGGAAACACCATATATTTT.

This chain connects TRBV28 to TRBJ1-1, with a tentative D call TRBD1 (6 bases). Trimming stripped 6 bases from V and 1 base from J, with 15 bases between. CDR1 MDHEN and CDR2 SYDVKM come from the germline V gene. The CDR3 runs to 15 residues. The DNA of the CDR3 is TGTGCCAGCAGGCCCGAAAGGACAGCGAACACTGAAGCTTTCTTT. Translation gives CASRPERTANTEAFF. Based on the CDR3 plus reference TRBV28 and TRBJ1-1, the full variable domain is DVKVTQSSRYLVKRTGEKVFLECVQDMDHENMFWYRQDPGLGLRLIYFSYDVKMKEKGDIPEGYSVSREKKERFSLILESASTNQTSMYLCASRPERTANTEAFFGQGTRLTVV.

The chain is built from TRBV7-9 and TRBJ1-2; the match to TRBD1 covers 8 bases. Per germline, CDR1 SEHNR and CDR2 FQNEAQ (reference sequence). J was trimmed by 8 bases and V by 4 bases; bases with no gene match: 9. The CDR3 contains 14 residues. For the CDR3, the DNA is TGTGCCAGCAGCTCCAACTCCGGGACAGGAGGCTACACCTTC. Translating it yields CASSSNSGTGGYTF.